Sequencing of this TCR beta chain was carried out in a study of T cells after yellow fever vaccination. Production of TCR cDNA was by 5'RACE template switching, which also added a universal primer site and UMIs. In TCRdb, the 5' RACE reads were re-called with MiXCR into one record per CDR3 protein. This sample has over 110,000 distinct CDR3 sequences, with 6.5% to 8.5% found just once. Overall study findings and caveats: Although most clonotypes did not, a small share appeared in both CD4 and CD8 compartments. Abundant clonotypes from the bulk population could get into FACS-sorted repertoires as contaminants.

This clonotype was seen many times. Its antigen is unidentified. This TCR derives from a man aged 30 to 39 who received the YFV17D yellow fever vaccine. Sequenced material: CD4+ T cells sorted from PBMCs, taken 5 days after the yellow fever booster vaccination.

The CDR3 loop reads CASRTNTGELFF. CDR3 in DNA: TGTGCCAGCAGAACTAACACCGGGGAGCTGTTTTTT. The chain combines TRBV27 with TRBJ2-2; D ambiguous. V was shortened by 6 bases and J by 2 bases, with 4 bases between the two germline ends. CDR3 size: 12 residues. Looked up from germline, CDR1 is MNHEY and CDR2 is SMNVEV (reference sequence).